The 28 T cell receptor beta chains given below trace back to one sample, sequenced in a study of blood T cells in healthy people across ages. Combining a sample-barcoded 5' primer with a J-beta primer mix, a second PCR ran for 7 to 11 cycles. Each CDR3 protein is one row after TCRdb ran MiXCR on the 5' RACE reads. This sample has 1.5 million to 2 million distinct CDR3 sequences, with roughly 27% found just once. What was sequenced was blood. All receptors come from a young woman in good health.

V and J are TRBV12-3 or TRBV12-4 and TRBJ2-5; D is unresolved. The V and J ends lost 0 bases and 7 bases respectively, with 9 bases between them. The CDR3 runs to 13 residues. This CDR3 is CASSLAALRTQYF. CDR3 nucleotides: TGTGCCAGCAGTTTAGCAGCGCTCCGGACCCAGTACTTC.

This clonotype has at least ten counts. The chain carries TRBV20-1 and TRBJ2-1; TRBD2 aligns across 8 bases. Per germline, CDR1 DFQATT and CDR2 SNEGSKA (reference sequence). The trim removed 8 bases at V and 4 bases at J, leaving 10 bases unmatched. The CDR3 is 14 residues long. The CDR3 DNA sequence: TGCAGTTCAAACCTGGCTAGCGGGTACAATGAGCAGTTCTTC. Translating it yields CSSNLASGYNEQFF.

The chain joins TRBV11-2 to TRBJ2-2; unclear D gene. Deletions cut 2 bases from V and 10 bases from J, with 8 bases between. CDR3 length equals 12 residues. The germline V gene encodes CDR1 SGHAT and CDR2 FQNNGV. CDR3: CASSLSGEELFF. In DNA form, the CDR3 reads TGTGCCAGCAGCTTAAGTGGAGAGGAGCTGTTTTTT.

This clonotype was found a few times. V gene TRBV7-9 combines with J gene TRBJ1-2; perhaps TRBD1 as D (5 bases). CDR1 and CDR2 (germline): SEHNR, FQNEAQ (reference sequence). V lost 1 base, J lost 0 bases, and 24 bases lay in between. The CDR3 covers 20 residues. As DNA, the CDR3 is TGTGCCAGCAGCTTAGACCTGTCTTGGGGGACCTCCTCTTCTAACTATGGCTACACCTTC. The encoded protein is CASSLDLSWGTSSSNYGYTF.

The chain recombines TRBV6-5 with TRBJ2-2; either TRBD1 or TRBD2 may supply D (6 bases each). Trimming left V 5 bases short and J 6 bases short, with 19 bases between. This CDR3 comprises 16 residues. Germline lookup yields CDR1 MNHEY and CDR2 SVGAGI. The CDR3 bases are TGTGCCAGCAGTCGAGGGGGAAGGGGGGCGGCCGGGGAGCTGTTTTTT. Residues: CASSRGGRGAAGELFF.

Note on this clonotype: The junction shows a germline mismatch at one end, possibly a read error. This chain joins TRBV12-3 or TRBV12-4 and TRBJ2-3, with TRBD1 matching 7 bases. This CDR3 is built from 17 residues. CDR3: CASSFMSEGAGTDTEYF. DNA of the CDR3: TGTGCCAGCAGTTTTATGTCAGAGGGGGCCGGCACAGATACGGAGTATTTT.

The chain employs TRBV10-2 and TRBJ1-2; D not resolved. Per the germline V gene, CDR1 is WSHSY and CDR2 is SAAADI. Trimming removed 2 bases at V and 3 bases at J, with 4 bases between. The CDR3 totals 12 residues. CDR3 loop: CASSEPDYGYTF. The DNA for the CDR3 is TGCGCCAGCAGTGAGCCCGACTATGGCTACACCTTC.

This clonotype showed up just a few times. V gene TRBV11-2 combines with J gene TRBJ2-5; 10 nucleotides align to TRBD2. The CDR3 sequence is 17 residues long. Germline CDR1 is SGHAT and CDR2 is FQNNGV. Trimming took 5 bases from V and 5 from J; bases not matched to a gene: 14. This chain's CDR3 is CASSPNGLLAGAETQYF. The CDR3 coding sequence is TGTGCCAGCAGCCCCAACGGTTTGCTAGCGGGAGCGGAGACCCAGTACTTC. The variable domain in full, completed from reference TRBV11-2 and TRBJ2-5, reads EAGVAQSPRYKIIEKRQSVAFWCNPISGHATLYWYQQILGQGPKLLIQFQNNGVVDDSQLPKDRFSAERLKGVDSTLKIQPAKLEDSAVYLCASSPNGLLAGAETQYFGPGTRLLVL.

Notes on this clonotype: A much bigger clone sits one base away, suggesting this may be a read error. The chain carries TRBV6-5 and TRBJ2-5, with 11 positions matching TRBD2. Per germline, CDR1 MNHEY and CDR2 SVGAGI. There are 16 residues in the CDR3. CDR3 DNA sequence: TGTGCCAGCAGTCCTCCAACTAGCGGGGGCCAAGAGGCCCAGTACTTC. Amino acid sequence: CASSPPTSGGQEAQYF.

The CDR3 nucleotides read TGTGCCAGCAGCCCCGTAGGGAATACGCAGTATTTT. Amino acid sequence: CASSPVGNTQYF. The chain links TRBV3-1 to TRBJ2-3; no clear D. Germline CDR1 LGHDT, CDR2 YNNKEL (reference sequence). The V end was cut by 4 bases, the J end by 7 bases, with 9 bases between. The CDR3 has 12 residues.

Many counts were recorded for this clonotype. V usage is TRBV20-1 and J usage is TRBJ2-7; a weak D match, TRBD1 (5 bases). V lost 2 bases and J 6 bases, leaving 17 bases between the germline ends. The CDR3 contains 14 residues. Per the germline V gene, CDR1 is DFQATT and CDR2 is SNEGSKA (reference sequence). The CDR3 reads CSARNLDSSGEQYF. CDR3 nucleotides: TGCAGTGCTAGAAACCTCGACAGCTCGGGCGAGCAGTACTTC.

This clonotype was seen many times. The J gene is TRBJ2-7, the V gene TRBV15; D is undetermined. This CDR3 is 14 amino acids long. V lost 5 bases and J lost 0, with 11 bases in between. Germline CDR1 and CDR2: LNHNV and YYDKDF (reference sequence). The CDR3 DNA reads as TGTGCCACCAGCCTTGAAGGTCGCTCCTACGAGCAGTACTTC. Its protein is CATSLEGRSYEQYF.

This clonotype was detected ten times or more. The chain combines TRBV10-3 with TRBJ1-2, with 10 nucleotides matching TRBD1. The V gene's germline CDR1 is ENHRY and CDR2 SYGVKD. The CDR3 has 14 residues. With 8 bases clipped from V and 4 bases from J, the junction kept 7 bases outside the gene matches. The CDR3 DNA follows: TGTGCCATCGTAGGGACAGGGGAATCCTATGGCTACACCTTC. It is translated as CAIVGTGESYGYTF.

This clonotype showed up just a few times. The CDR3: CASSLSAVKEKLFF. The CDR3, as DNA: TGTGCCAGCAGCTTAAGTGCTGTTAAAGAAAAACTGTTTTTT. The chain has TRBV7-9 and TRBJ1-4, with no clear D. Germline assignment: CDR1 SEHNR and CDR2 FQNEAQ (reference sequence). The CDR3 is made up of 14 amino acids. With 2 bases removed from V and 8 bases from J, the gap between germline ends came to 12 bases.

The gene calls are TRBV20-1 and TRBJ2-5; the match to TRBD2 covers 10 bases. Germline loops: CDR1 DFQATT, CDR2 SNEGSKA (reference sequence). The CDR3 sequence is 15 residues long. With V trimmed by 0 bases and J by 5 bases, 6 bases remained unmatched. The CDR3 DNA reads as TGCAGTGCTAGAGATCAGGGAGCGGGAGGGGAGACCCAGTACTTC. It encodes CSARDQGAGGETQYF.

This chain connects TRBV5-5 to TRBJ2-5; D may be TRBD1 (5 bases). The J call is uncertain, as TRBJ2-7 better fits the DNA end. The CDR3 is made up of 15 amino acids. Germline V gives CDR1 SGHKS, CDR2 YYEKEE (reference sequence). CDR3 bases: TGTGCCAGCAGCTTGGCGGGCGGACATAACTACGAGCAGTACTTC. As protein: CASSLAGGHNYEQYF.

This clonotype was detected only a few times. This rearrangement joins TRBV6-6 to TRBJ1-5; D is uncertain. This CDR3 is 17 amino acids long. The V end was cut by 0 bases, the J end by 3 bases, with 15 bases between. In germline, CDR1 is MNHNY, CDR2 SVGAGI (reference sequence). CDR3 in DNA: TGTGCCAGCAGTTACTCGCCGGGTACGTCGGACAATCAGCCCCAGCATTTT. Amino acids: CASSYSPGTSDNQPQHF.

This clonotype was observed many times. The chain couples TRBV20-1 to TRBJ2-5, with TRBD1 as a possible D gene (6 bases). V gave up 0 bases and J gave up 5 bases, with 19 bases separating them. This CDR3 has 16 amino acids. Germline lookup yields CDR1 DFQATT and CDR2 SNEGSKA (reference sequence). CDR3 sequence reads: CSARDPSTGIGETQYF. DNA for the CDR3: TGCAGTGCTAGAGATCCTTCGACAGGCATAGGGGAGACCCAGTACTTC.

The count of this clonotype is one. The junction and the germline gene differ at one end; a read error may be behind it. V is TRBV7-3 and J is TRBJ1-6; 11 nucleotides match TRBD1. The CDR3 spans 15 residues. Looked up from germline, CDR1 is SGHTA and CDR2 is FQGTGA. DNA of the CDR3: TGTGCCAGCAGTCGGGACAGGGGGATGGGATCACCCCTTCACTTT. Amino acids: CASSRDRGMGSPLHF.

The CDR3 reads CASSHLTETDTQYF. The DNA for the CDR3 is TGCGCCAGCAGCCACTTGACAGAAACAGATACGCAGTATTTT. The chain has TRBV4-1 and TRBJ2-3, with a weak D call TRBD1 (5 bases). Germline V gene data show CDR1 as MGHRA and CDR2 as YSYEKL. The germline V and J ends were trimmed by 3 bases and 3 bases, with 10 bases remaining between them. The CDR3 has 14 amino acids.

This clonotype has more than one count but fewer than ten. The chain links TRBV27 to TRBJ1-6; D gene uncertain. Trimming shortened V by 3 bases and J by 13 bases, and 10 bases separated the two germline ends. The CDR3 consists of 12 residues. Germline V gene sequence: CDR1 MNHEY, CDR2 SMNVEV (reference sequence). This chain's CDR3 is CASSFGGFPLHF. The CDR3 DNA is TGTGCCAGCAGTTTCGGAGGGTTCCCCCTCCACTTT.

This clonotype has just a few counts. The chain carries TRBV3-1 and TRBJ2-7; the D is unclear. Germline loops: CDR1 LGHDT, CDR2 YNNKEL (reference sequence). V lost 0 bases and J 3 bases, leaving 12 bases between the germline ends. The CDR3 spans 15 residues. The CDR3 DNA reads TGTGCCAGCAGCCAAGATAACTTCCCAGACTACGAGCAGTACTTC. Protein product: CASSQDNFPDYEQYF.

This clonotype occurred a few times. The V gene is TRBV12-3 or TRBV12-4, the J gene TRBJ1-2; D gene ambiguous. This CDR3 region has 16 residues. The V end lost 5 bases, the J end lost 5 bases, and 21 bases lay between the germline ends. The CDR3, as DNA: TGTGCCAGCAGTCCCTTAGGGAAACCGAGTCAATATGGCTACACCTTC. Its protein product is CASSPLGKPSQYGYTF.

This clonotype was counted a few times. The chain links TRBV14 to TRBJ1-2; the D is unclear. Looked up from germline, CDR1 is SGHDN and CDR2 is FVKESK. This CDR3 is 12 amino acids long. Between the trimmed V and J ends, which lost 4 bases and 6 bases, there was a span of 9 bases. CDR3 amino acids: CASSLQNHGYTF. DNA for the CDR3: TGTGCCAGCAGCCTGCAAAATCATGGCTACACCTTC. The full variable domain, completed using reference TRBV14 and TRBJ1-2, is EAGVTQFPSHSVIEKGQTVTLRCDPISGHDNLYWYRRVMGKEIKFLLHFVKESKQDESGMPNNRFLAERTGGTYSTLKVQPAELEDSGVYFCASSLQNHGYTFGSGTRLTVV.

Concerning this clonotype itself: Germline is not matched at one junction end, which may reflect a read error. The chain links TRBV20-1 to TRBJ2-3; 13 bases match TRBD2. Germline V gene sequence: CDR1 DFQATT, CDR2 SNEGSKA (reference sequence). There are 15 residues in the CDR3. The CDR3, as DNA: TGCAGTGCTAGCACTAGCGGGAGGGGCACAGATACGCGGTATTTT. This gives the protein CSASTSGRGTDTRYF.

A few counts support this clonotype. This chain connects TRBV28 to TRBJ1-2; D not certain. Trimming removed 6 bases at V and 4 bases at J, with 12 bases between. Per the germline V gene, CDR1 is MDHEN and CDR2 is SYDVKM. The CDR3 consists of 13 residues. CDR3 DNA: TGTGCCAGCAGAACTCAGGTCCTCTATGGCTACACCTTC. It codes for CASRTQVLYGYTF.

The chain recombines TRBV24-1 with TRBJ2-1, with D possibly matching TRBD1 (6 bases). The CDR3 runs 13 residues. The germline CDR1 and CDR2 sequences are KGHDR and SFDVKD. V lost 9 bases and J lost 8, with 16 bases in between. The CDR3 loop is CATSRQAGDEQFF. The CDR3 bases are TGTGCCACCTCTCGACAGGCAGGCGATGAGCAGTTCTTC.

This clonotype was seen only a few times. This sequence joins TRBV7-6 and TRBJ1-4; D remains unclear. The CDR3 consists of 16 residues. Deletions cut 1 base from V and 0 bases from J, with 9 bases between. Germline V CDR1 and CDR2: SGHVS, FNYEAQ. CDR3: CASSLGRPATNEKLFF. Here the CDR3 DNA reads TGTGCCAGCAGCTTAGGACGGCCAGCAACTAATGAAAAACTGTTTTTT.